This entry is about one T cell receptor (beta chain). This clonotype was seen only a few times. Its antigen is currently not known. No much larger clonotype is one base removed from it; base qualities were not supplied. Libraries were made using PCR. The instrument was an Illumina HiSeq 2500. To normalize quantification of the TCRbeta repertoire, the TCR libraries were built with molecular barcoding that relied on unique molecular identifiers. TCRdb applied fastp at Q25 and MiXCR to the public reads, then kept only in-frame beta chains. All rows with the same CDR3 protein become a single entry with the most common DNA and genes. This sample comprises about 250,000 distinct CDR3 sequences, more than 20% of them detected only once. About 5% of the sample comes from the top ten. The treatment or condition label corresponds to: allogeneic hematopoietic cell transplantation with graft depleted of TCRalphabeta T cells and CD19 B cells. The transplant recipients were children given TCRalphabeta/CD19-depleted allogeneic hematopoietic cell grafts.

These data are taken from a study of T-cell reconstitution after alpha-beta-depleted transplantation in children (TCRdb year 2016). For the study in its entirety: Using TCR repertoire profiling, the study followed T-cell immune reconstitution in a quantitative way in children after TCRalphabeta/CD19-depleted allogeneic hematopoietic cell transplantation. What the work shows at the level of the full study, not this receptor alone: About two months after transplant, the apparently early recovery of alphabetaT-cell counts reportedly depended on just several hundred clones that had expanded rapidly and came from non-depleted graft cells. The high TCRbeta diversity at day 60 in some patients was ascribed to recipient T cells and intrathymic progenitors that had survived conditioning. Hyperexpanded clone frequencies declined over subsequent months; after one year, T-cell counts and TCRbeta diversity were mostly attributed to newly produced T cells.

Clipping removes 0 bases from V and 9 bases from J, with 9 as the unmatched junction base count. The CDR3 contains 16 residues, cysteine and phenylalanine counted. Only CDR3 DNA remains: 48 bases, in frame from the first base. According to the germline V gene, CDR1 reads SGHRS and CDR2 reads YFSETQ. Sequences were derived from PBMCs, mostly from graft donor cells, sampled 360 days after TCRalphabeta/CD19-depleted stem cell transplant. The chain is encoded by TRBV5-1 joined to TRBJ1-6, with 7 bases aligning to TRBD1. The receptor was isolated from a female patient aged 2-15 years who had a stem cell transplant for congenital amegakaryocytic thrombocytopenia, so the T cells may come from the graft donor. The sequenced DNA: TGCGCCAGCAGCTTGGCCGAGAAGGGGGCGGCTTCACCCCTCCACTTT. It codes for CASSLAEKGAASPLHF.